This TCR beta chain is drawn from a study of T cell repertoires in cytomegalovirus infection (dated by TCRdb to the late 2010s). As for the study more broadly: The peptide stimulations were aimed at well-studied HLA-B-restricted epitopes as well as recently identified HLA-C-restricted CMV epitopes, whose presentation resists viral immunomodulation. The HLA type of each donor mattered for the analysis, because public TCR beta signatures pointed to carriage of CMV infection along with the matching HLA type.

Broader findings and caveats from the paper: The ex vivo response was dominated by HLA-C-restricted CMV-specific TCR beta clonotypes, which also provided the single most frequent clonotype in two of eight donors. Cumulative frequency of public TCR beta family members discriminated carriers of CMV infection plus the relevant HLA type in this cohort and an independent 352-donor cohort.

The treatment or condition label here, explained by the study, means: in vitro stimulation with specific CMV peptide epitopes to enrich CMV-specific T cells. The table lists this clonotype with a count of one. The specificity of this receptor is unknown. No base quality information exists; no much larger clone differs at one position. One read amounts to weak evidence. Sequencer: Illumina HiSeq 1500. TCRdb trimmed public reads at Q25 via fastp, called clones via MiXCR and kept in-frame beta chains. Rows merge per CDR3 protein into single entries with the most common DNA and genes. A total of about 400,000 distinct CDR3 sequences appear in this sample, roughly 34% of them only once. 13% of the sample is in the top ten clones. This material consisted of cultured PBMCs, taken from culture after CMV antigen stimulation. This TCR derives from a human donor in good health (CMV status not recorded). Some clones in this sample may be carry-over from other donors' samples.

The nucleotide sequence is TGTGCCAGCAGCTTAGTAGGACAGGGCTGGAGTCAGCCCCAGCATTTT. This translates into CASSLVGQGWSQPQHF. This receptor chain uses TRBV7-9 and TRBJ1-5; 8 middle bases align to TRBD1. From cysteine to phenylalanine, the CDR3 is 16 amino acids long. Kept here is only the CDR3 DNA, which spans 48 bases and is read in frame from base 1. CDR1 and CDR2 were assigned from the germline V gene (reference sequence) as SEHNR and FQNEAQ. Ends trimmed: V by 1 base, J by 6 bases; bases unmatched to a gene: 8.